This T cell receptor (beta chain) was identified in a study of prognosis after radiotherapy for stage I lung cancer. Background on the study: The enrollment of patients with stage I non-small cell lung cancer occurred between 2018 and 2019. A few patients developed post-radiotherapy distant metastases at median around seven months; more than 13 had no significant progression.

From genomic DNA, TCR beta CDR3 was amplified by two-round multiplex PCR. The authors ran first-round PCR with primers specific to each TRBV and TRBJ gene. Universal primers went into the second round of PCR. TCRdb reprocessed the multiplex PCR reads via MiXCR and lists one record per CDR3 protein. The sample holds about 51,000 distinct CDR3 sequences, around a third seen once. The CDR3 has 14 residues. Germline V gene data show CDR1 as MNHEY and CDR2 as SVGEGT. V gave up 5 bases and J gave up 4 bases, with 12 bases separating them. Uniform node negativity on CT and PET/CT characterised the cohort, and no patient had undergone prior chemotherapy or radiotherapy or presented other malignancies.

This sequence originates from a donor over 45 with non-small cell lung cancer. The chain employs TRBV6-2 or TRBV6-3 and TRBJ1-5; maybe TRBD1 (5 bases). The source was PBMCs, collected before or after stereotactic body radiation therapy (not recorded which). In DNA, the CDR3 is TGTGCCAGCAGTGCCGGGGACGGAAATCAGCCCCAGCATTTT. This sequence encodes CASSAGDGNQPQHF.